There are a few counts of the clone carrying this TCR beta chain. Its matching antigen is unknown. The record originates from a study of early T cells in non-severe SARS-CoV-2 infection. Study overall: The authors sequenced bulk RNA from unsorted whole blood, leaving chains unpaired.

Researchers tagged individual cDNA molecules with unique molecular identifiers. TCRdb passed the 5' RACE reads through MiXCR, listing each CDR3 protein once. This table holds 85,000 to 95,000 distinct CDR3 sequences, roughly 14% found once. Findings of the study overall: VDJdb-based matching was biased toward anti-spike CD8 responses and missed private and CD4 specificities.

V trimming: 2 bases; J trimming: 1 base; junction bases outside the gene matches: 1. CDR1 is MDHEN and CDR2 is SYDVKM in the germline V gene. The CDR3 runs 14 residues. The source material was whole blood. The chain recombines TRBV28 with TRBJ1-1, with 7 bases lining up with TRBD1. This receptor was taken from an adult who was a healthcare worker with PCR-confirmed SARS-CoV-2 infection or an uninfected control (not recorded which). DNA of the CDR3: TGTGCCAGCAGTTTAAGGACAGGGAACACTGAAGCTTTCTTT. It is translated as CASSLRTGNTEAFF.